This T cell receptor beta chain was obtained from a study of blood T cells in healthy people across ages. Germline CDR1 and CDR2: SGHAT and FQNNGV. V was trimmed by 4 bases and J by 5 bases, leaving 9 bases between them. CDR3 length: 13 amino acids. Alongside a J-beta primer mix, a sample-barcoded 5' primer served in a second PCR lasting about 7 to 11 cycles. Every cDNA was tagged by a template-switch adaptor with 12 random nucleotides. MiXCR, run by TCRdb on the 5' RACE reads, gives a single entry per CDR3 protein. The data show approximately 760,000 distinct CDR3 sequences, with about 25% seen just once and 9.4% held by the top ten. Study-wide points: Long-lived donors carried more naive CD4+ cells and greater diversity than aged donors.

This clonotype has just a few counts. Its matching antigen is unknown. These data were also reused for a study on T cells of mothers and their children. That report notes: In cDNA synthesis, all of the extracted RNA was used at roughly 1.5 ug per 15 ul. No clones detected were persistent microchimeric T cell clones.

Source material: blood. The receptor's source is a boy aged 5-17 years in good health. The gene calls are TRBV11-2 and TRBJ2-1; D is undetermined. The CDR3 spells CASSSPLDNEQFF. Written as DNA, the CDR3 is TGTGCCAGCAGCTCACCTCTAGACAATGAGCAGTTCTTC.